This T cell receptor beta chain was observed in a study of OX40 agonist ivuxolimab in advanced cancers. The CDR3 sequence is 12 residues long. With 4 bases removed from V and 4 bases from J, the gap between germline ends came to 7 bases. Germline V CDR1 and CDR2: MDHEN, SYDVKM. A remark on this clone: Its cognate antigen is unknown.

Sequenced by immunoSEQ multiplex PCR; TCRdb stores in-frame clones only, minus some. Among tens of thousands of clones listed, about 92% were seen once. General observations from the study: At 0.1 to 3.0 mg/kg, clonal expansion of CD4+ and CD8+ blood T cells had occurred by week 6. Among the least clonally expanded were partial responders at 0.1-3.0 mg/kg.

Autoimmune disease history or systemic immunosuppression excluded patients. The TCR originated in an adult with an advanced solid tumor such as melanoma, head and neck, liver or kidney cancer. The sample consisted of CD4+ or CD8+ T cells sorted from blood, taken in a trial of the OX40 agonist ivuxolimab. V is TRBV28 and J is TRBJ1-2; possible D gene TRBD1, 5 bases. The DNA of the CDR3 is TGTGCCAGCAGTTCCGGGGCCTATGGCTACACCTTC. It codes for CASSSGAYGYTF.